One and the same sample provided the 11 T cell receptor beta chains below, sequenced in a study of cytomegalovirus exposure and HLA in healthy donors (dated by TCRdb to 2015 to 2018). To prepare the library, the immunoSEQ multiplex PCR assay was applied. The table comes from immuneACCESS by way of TCRdb, which keeps in-frame sequences with V and J called. Part of the clones is missing from these tables; in studies checked, under half for an unresolved V gene and the rest for unknown reasons. Present in this sample are 55,000 to 70,000 clones, 91% of which were seen just once. The ten most abundant clones make up about 3% of the sample. Sequencing used PBMCs. All receptors come from a man aged 18 to 30 in good health and CMV-seronegative.

V gene TRBV7-9 combines with J gene TRBJ1-3; possible D gene TRBD1, 5 bases. The germline gives CDR1 SEHNR, CDR2 FQNEAQ (reference sequence). V was clipped by 4 bases and J by 2 bases, with 12 bases between them. The CDR3 totals 15 residues. The DNA of the CDR3 is TGTGCCAGCAGCTCGCAGGGCCTCCCTGGAAACACCATATATTTT. Translation gives CASSSQGLPGNTIYF.

This chain links TRBV28 with TRBJ2-3, with 12 bases lining up with TRBD2. CDR1 MDHEN and CDR2 SYDVKM come from the germline V gene. V shed 7 bases and J 5 bases; nucleotides not matched to a gene: 7. This CDR3 is 15 amino acids long. The CDR3 loop is CASNLGLAGRDTQYF. In DNA, the CDR3 is TGTGCCAGCAACTTGGGACTAGCGGGCAGAGATACGCAGTATTTT.

This rearrangement joins TRBV5-1 to TRBJ2-7, with D possibly being TRBD1 (6 bases). CDR1 is SGHRS and CDR2 is YFSETQ in the germline V gene. V lost 7 bases and J 6 bases, leaving 14 bases between the germline ends. This CDR3 spans 12 amino acids. The CDR3 bases are TGCGCCAGCGGCCTACAGGGTACCGAGCAGTACTTC. Its protein product is CASGLQGTEQYF.

The chain recombines TRBV25-1 with TRBJ2-1, with D tentatively TRBD2 (6 bases). The germline V gene has CDR1 MGHDK and CDR2 SYGVNS. The V end lost 8 bases, the J end lost 4 bases, and 12 bases lay between the germline ends. The CDR3 extends over 13 amino acids. The CDR3 coding sequence is TGTGCCAGCTCCGGGACTCAATACAATGAGCAGTTCTTC. It yields the protein CASSGTQYNEQFF.

This sequence joins TRBV5-1 and TRBJ2-1; TRBD2 agrees at 13 bases. Trimming cost V 4 bases and J 6 bases; bases outside gene matches: 4. Germline V gives CDR1 SGHRS, CDR2 YFSETQ. The CDR3 covers 15 residues. The CDR3 protein is CASSPRLAGGNEQFF. CDR3 DNA: TGCGCCAGCAGCCCGCGACTAGCGGGAGGCAATGAGCAGTTCTTC.

The genes are TRBV2 and TRBJ2-3; 8 bases line up with TRBD2. With 11 bases clipped from V and 5 bases from J, the junction kept 12 bases outside the gene matches. Germline V gene lookup returns CDR1 SNHLY and CDR2 FYNNEI. The CDR3 extends over 14 amino acids. Written as DNA, the CDR3 is TGTGCCGGAATGGGCGGGAGGTCCAGAGATACGCAGTATTTT. Amino acid sequence: CAGMGGRSRDTQYF.

The chain recombines TRBV11-2 with TRBJ1-1; 8 bases agree with TRBD1. V shed 5 bases, J shed 5 bases, and the junction held 10 bases outside the gene matches. The CDR3 length is 15 residues. CDR1 is SGHAT, CDR2 FQNNGV, per germline. CDR3 in DNA: TGTGCCAGCAGCGTCCGCAGGGGGCCCGAGACTGAAGCTTTCTTT. Its translation: CASSVRRGPETEAFF. The full variable domain, in which reference TRBV11-2 and TRBJ1-1 provide the parts outside the CDR3, is EAGVAQSPRYKIIEKRQSVAFWCNPISGHATLYWYQQILGQGPKLLIQFQNNGVVDDSQLPKDRFSAERLKGVDSTLKIQPAKLEDSAVYLCASSVRRGPETEAFFGQGTRLTVV.

The rearrangement links TRBV2 to TRBJ2-5, with D maybe TRBD1 (5 bases). V was pared by 3 bases and J by 5 bases, with 10 bases between. CDR3 length: 13 amino acids. CDR1 is SNHLY, CDR2 FYNNEI, per germline. The CDR3 coding sequence is TGTGCCAGCAGTGAGCAGGGCCGGGAGACCCAGTACTTC. Its translation is CASSEQGRETQYF.

The chain has TRBV7-9 and TRBJ2-4, with TRBD2 matching over 7 bases. This CDR3 comprises 14 residues. The V gene's germline CDR1 is SEHNR and CDR2 FQNEAQ (reference sequence). The junction had 6 bases not matched to a gene; V was cut back by 7 bases and J by 3 bases. The CDR3 DNA sequence: TGTGCCAGCACCCTCGGACTAGACAAAAACATTCAGTACTTC. This encodes CASTLGLDKNIQYF. Variable domain in full (rest from reference TRBV7-9 and TRBJ2-4): DTGVSQNPRHKITKRGQNVTFRCDPISEHNRLYWYRQTLGQGPEFLTYFQNEAQLEKSRLLSDRFSAERPKGSFSTLEIQRTEQGDSAMYLCASTLGLDKNIQYFGAGTRLSVL.

V usage is TRBV30 and J usage is TRBJ1-2; D gene ambiguous. Germline V gene data show CDR1 as GTSNPN and CDR2 as SVGIG (reference sequence). CDR3 length: 12 residues. Trimming removed 1 base from V and 1 base from J, with 4 bases in between. The CDR3 reads CAWSGHNYGYTF. CDR3 in DNA: TGTGCCTGGAGTGGACATAACTATGGCTACACCTTC.

V and J are TRBV25-1 and TRBJ1-2; no clear D gene. The germline V gene encodes CDR1 MGHDK and CDR2 SYGVNS. V lost 1 base and J 4 bases, leaving 7 bases between the germline ends. This CDR3 spans 13 amino acids. The CDR3 here is CASSEFPGYGYTF. CDR3 nucleotides: TGTGCCAGCAGTGAATTTCCAGGCTATGGCTACACCTTC.